The sequence of this TCR beta chain was determined in a study of response to subunit inactivated influenza vaccine. The CDR3 runs to 16 residues. Germline CDR1 reads SGHRS; CDR2 reads YFSETQ. Trimming at V came to 3 bases and at J to 6 bases, leaving 10 bases not matched to a gene. TCRdb recomputed calls from the RT-PCR reads with MiXCR, one row per CDR3 protein. The repertoire holds 500,000 to 550,000 distinct CDR3 sequences, with approximately 7.8% as singletons. The origin of this receptor is a man aged 50 to 69 who received an inactivated influenza vaccine. The sequencing used PBMCs from blood, collected about 24 months after vaccination. The rearrangement joins TRBV5-1 to TRBJ2-3, with TRBD2 matching over 10 bases. CDR3: CASSSLAGSLVDTQYF. The DNA of the CDR3 is TGCGCCAGCAGCTCACTAGCGGGGTCGCTGGTGGATACGCAGTATTTT.